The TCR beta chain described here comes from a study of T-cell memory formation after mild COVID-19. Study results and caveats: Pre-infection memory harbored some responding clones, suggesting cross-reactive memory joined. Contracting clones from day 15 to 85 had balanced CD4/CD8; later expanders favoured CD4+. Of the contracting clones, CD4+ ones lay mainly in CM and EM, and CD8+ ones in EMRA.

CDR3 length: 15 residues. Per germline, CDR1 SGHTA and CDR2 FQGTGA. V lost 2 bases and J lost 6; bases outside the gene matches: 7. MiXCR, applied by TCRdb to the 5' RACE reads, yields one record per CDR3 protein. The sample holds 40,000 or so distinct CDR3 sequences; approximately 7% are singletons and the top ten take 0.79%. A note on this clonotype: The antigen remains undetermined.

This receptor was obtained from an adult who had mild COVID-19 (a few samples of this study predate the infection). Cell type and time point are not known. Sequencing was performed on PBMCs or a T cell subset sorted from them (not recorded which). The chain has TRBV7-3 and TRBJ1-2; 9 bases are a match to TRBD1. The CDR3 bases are TGTGCCAGCAGCTTACAAGGACAGGGGATCAATGGCTACACCTTC. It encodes CASSLQGQGINGYTF.